Following are 5 T cell receptor beta chains from one sample sequenced in a study of response to subunit inactivated influenza vaccine. TCRdb analysed the RT-PCR reads with MiXCR anew, one entry per CDR3 protein. Among approximately 500,000 distinct CDR3 sequences listed, about 14% were seen once. The source was PBMCs from blood, collected roughly 12 days after vaccination. The receptors derive from a man over 45 who received an inactivated influenza vaccine.

This clonotype came up a few times. This sequence joins TRBV12-3 or TRBV12-4 and TRBJ2-1; D not resolved. This CDR3 has 11 amino acids. V lost 4 bases, J lost 10 bases, and 8 bases lay in between. Here the CDR3 DNA reads TGTGCCAGCAGTTCGCGTCCCGAGCAGTTCTTC. Protein product: CASSSRPEQFF.

The chain uses TRBV18 and TRBJ2-2; tentatively, D is TRBD2 (6 bases). The CDR3 loop spans 16 amino acids. CDR1 KGHSH and CDR2 LQKENI come from the germline V gene. The germline V and J ends were trimmed by 0 bases and 1 base, with 9 bases remaining between them. This chain's CDR3 is CASSPPEGRNTGELFF. Here the CDR3 DNA reads TGTGCCAGCTCACCACCGGAGGGTCGGAACACCGGGGAGCTGTTTTTT.

The sample holds many counts of this clonotype. The chain links TRBV28 to TRBJ2-7, with D perhaps TRBD1 or TRBD2 (6 bases each). This CDR3 region has 17 residues. V lost 5 bases, J lost 9 bases, and 29 bases lay in between. CDR1 MDHEN and CDR2 SYDVKM come from the germline V gene. The CDR3 reads CASSPGVADRTYGGQYF. The CDR3 DNA follows: TGTGCCAGCAGTCCCGGGGTAGCGGACAGAACCTACGGTGGGCAGTACTTC.

The table lists this clonotype with a few counts. DNA of the CDR3: TGTGCCAGCAGCCTGCCGTCGGAAAGCGGGGAGCTGTTTTTT. Amino acid sequence: CASSLPSESGELFF. The chain is built from TRBV28 and TRBJ2-2; D remains unclear. The germline V gene has CDR1 MDHEN and CDR2 SYDVKM. V shed 6 bases and J shed 7 bases, with 15 bases lying between them. The CDR3 covers 14 residues.

The genes are TRBV7-9 and TRBJ2-2; TRBD1 might be the D (6 bases). Trimming removed 3 bases from V and 4 bases from J, with 9 bases in between. The length of the CDR3 is 14 residues. Germline-derived CDR1 and CDR2 are SEHNR and FQNEAQ (reference sequence). The DNA for the CDR3 is TGTGCCAGCAGCTTCGGGACACCCACCGGGGAGCTGTTTTTT. This translates into CASSFGTPTGELFF.